Each of the 12 T cell receptor beta chains below was sequenced from the same sample in a study of CD8 T cells in Susac syndrome. It was with random hexamers that 0.5 to 1 ug RNA was reverse transcribed. TCRdb re-called the immunoSEQ multiplex PCR reads with MiXCR, one entry per CDR3 protein. Counted here are 400,000 or so distinct CDR3 sequences, 85% occurring once; the ten biggest clones make up about 0.12%. The specimen was CD8+ T cells from PBMCs. These receptors were taken from a human donor with multiple sclerosis.

This chain links TRBV19 with TRBJ2-7, with a tentative D call TRBD1 (7 bases). Germline V lookup: CDR1 LNHDA, CDR2 SQIVND (reference sequence). This CDR3 contains 15 residues. V lost 0 bases, J lost 6 bases, and 15 bases lay in between. CDR3 protein: CASSIEGDREAEQYF. For the CDR3, the DNA is TGTGCCAGTAGTATAGAAGGCGACAGGGAGGCCGAGCAGTACTTC.

V gene TRBV27 combines with J gene TRBJ1-2, with D perhaps TRBD1 (5 bases). Germline V lookup: CDR1 MNHEY, CDR2 SMNVEV (reference sequence). Trimming removed 2 bases from V and 7 bases from J, with 8 bases in between. The CDR3 runs to 12 residues. CDR3 region: CASSLQGGGYTF. The DNA of the CDR3 is TGTGCCAGCAGTTTACAGGGCGGTGGCTACACCTTC.

The genes are TRBV6-1 and TRBJ2-2, with 7 positions matching TRBD2. The germline V gene has CDR1 MNHNS and CDR2 SASEGT. CDR3 length: 15 amino acids. Trimming removed 3 bases from V and 4 bases from J; junction bases left unmatched: 5. CDR3 DNA: TGTGCCAGCAGTGAGCGGGAGATCGGCACCGGGGAGCTGTTTTTT. This gives the protein CASSEREIGTGELFF.

This clonotype was seen a few times. The CDR3 DNA is TGTGCCAGCAGTGACGCCGGGGACACCTACGAGCAGTACTTC. Amino acid sequence: CASSDAGDTYEQYF. The chain employs TRBV2 and TRBJ2-7; a possible D gene is TRBD1 (6 bases). Trimming cost V 3 bases and J 2 bases, with 11 bases left between them. CDR3 length: 14 amino acids. Per the germline V gene, CDR1 is SNHLY and CDR2 is FYNNEI.

V gene TRBV5-4 combines with J gene TRBJ1-3, with unresolved D. V was trimmed by 0 bases and J by 4 bases, leaving 8 bases between them. Germline V CDR1 and CDR2: SGHNT, YYREEE (reference sequence). The CDR3 length is 14 residues. CDR3 nucleotides: TGTGCCAGCAGCTTGGAAGGGTACGGAAACACCATATATTTT. Protein sequence: CASSLEGYGNTIYF.

The chain couples TRBV1 to TRBJ2-3; the table's D gene call, TRBD2, was not cross checked with the DNA. TRBV1 is a documented pseudogene. The CDR3 is made up of 19 amino acids. The CDR3 region has the DNA TGCACCAGCAGCCAAGCTCCGGGACTAGCGGGCCTTTCCACAGATACGCAGTATTTT. Its translation is CTSSQAPGLAGLSTDTQYF.

CDR3 sequence reads: CASSYLAGSETQYF. The CDR3, as DNA: TGCGCCAGCAGTTACCTAGCGGGATCAGAGACCCAGTACTTC. The V call is TRBV4-1, the J call TRBJ2-5, with 9 bases matching TRBD2. The CDR3 spans 14 residues. CDR1 and CDR2 (germline): MGHRA, YSYEKL. J was trimmed by 4 bases and V by 6 bases; bases with no gene match: 6.

J is TRBJ1-1 and V is TRBV27; no reliable D call. V lost 4 bases to trimming and J lost 5 bases, with 11 bases between them. CDR3 length: 13 amino acids. CDR1 is MNHEY and CDR2 is SMNVEV in the germline V gene (reference sequence). The CDR3 nucleotides read TGTGCCAGCAGTTCAGGAGGGAGGACTGAAGCTTTCTTT. Protein product: CASSSGGRTEAFF.

The chain links TRBV7-6 to TRBJ2-6; the match to TRBD1 covers 8 bases. The CDR3 totals 18 residues. The ends lost 1 base at V and 3 bases at J; junction bases unmatched: 8. Germline values: CDR1 SGHVS, CDR2 FNYEAQ. Here the CDR3 DNA reads TGTGCCAGCAGCTTAGAAGGACAGGGCCCCCGTGGGGCCAACGTCCTGACTTTC. It yields the protein CASSLEGQGPRGANVLTF.

The chain uses TRBV27 and TRBJ2-7; 11 nucleotides match TRBD1. The V and J ends lost 5 bases and 6 bases, in that order; junction bases with no gene match: 3. Per germline, CDR1 MNHEY and CDR2 SMNVEV (reference sequence). This CDR3 spans 13 amino acids. CDR3 sequence (DNA): TGTGCCAGCAGTGGACAGGGGGCAGCCGAGCAGTACTTC. This codes for CASSGQGAAEQYF.

The gene calls are TRBV2 and TRBJ2-7; no clear D. The CDR3 is 12 amino acids. V was pared by 7 bases and J by 2 bases, with 9 bases between. CDR1 SNHLY and CDR2 FYNNEI come from the germline V gene. The CDR3, as DNA: TGTGCCAGCAACTCGTTTGCCTACGAGCAGTACTTC. This gives the protein CASNSFAYEQYF.

The rearrangement uses TRBV12-3 or TRBV12-4 and TRBJ2-2, with D perhaps TRBD1 (8 bases). Trimming took 5 bases from V and 6 from J, leaving 13 bases between them. CDR3 length equals 14 residues. The CDR3 region has the DNA TGTGCCAGCAGTCTTACAGGGGGGGCCGGGGAGCTGTTTTTT. The encoded protein is CASSLTGGAGELFF.